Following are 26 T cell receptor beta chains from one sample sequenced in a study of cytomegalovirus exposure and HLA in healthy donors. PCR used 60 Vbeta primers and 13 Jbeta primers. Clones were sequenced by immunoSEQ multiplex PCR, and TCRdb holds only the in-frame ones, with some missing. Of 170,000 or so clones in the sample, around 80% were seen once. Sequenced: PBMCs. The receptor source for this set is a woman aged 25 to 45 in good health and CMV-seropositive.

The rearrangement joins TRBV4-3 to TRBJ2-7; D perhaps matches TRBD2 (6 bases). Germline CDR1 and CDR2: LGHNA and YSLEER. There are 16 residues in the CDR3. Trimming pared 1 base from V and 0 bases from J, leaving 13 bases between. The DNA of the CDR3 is TGCGCCAGCAGCCAAGGGGGACTCTCCGGCTCCTACGAGCAGTACTTC. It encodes CASSQGGLSGSYEQYF.

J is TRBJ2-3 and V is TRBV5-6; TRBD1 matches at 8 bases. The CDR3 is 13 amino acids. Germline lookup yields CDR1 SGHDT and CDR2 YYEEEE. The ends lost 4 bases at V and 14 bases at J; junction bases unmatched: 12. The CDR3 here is CASSATDRGAWYF. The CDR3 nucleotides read TGTGCCAGCAGCGCCACTGACAGGGGCGCGTGGTATTTT.

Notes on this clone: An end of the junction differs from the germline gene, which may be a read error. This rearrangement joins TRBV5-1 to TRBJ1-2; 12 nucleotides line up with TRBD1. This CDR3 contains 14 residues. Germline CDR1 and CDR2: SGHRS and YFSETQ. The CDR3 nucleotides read TGCGCCAGCAGAATCTTTGGGGACAGGGGGCGGGTGGACTTC. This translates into CASRIFGDRGRVDF.

The CDR3, as DNA: TGTGCCACCAGCAGAGGTCTAACTGAATCCTACGAGCAGTACTTC. Translating gives CATSRGLTESYEQYF. The V gene is TRBV15, the J gene TRBJ2-7; no clear D gene. V lost 1 base and J lost 1, with 11 bases in between. The CDR3 spans 15 residues. Germline assignment: CDR1 LNHNV and CDR2 YYDKDF (reference sequence).

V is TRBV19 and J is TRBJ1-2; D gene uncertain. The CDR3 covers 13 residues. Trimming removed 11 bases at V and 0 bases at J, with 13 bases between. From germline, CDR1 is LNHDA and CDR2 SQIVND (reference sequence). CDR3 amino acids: CASRRGSNYGYTF. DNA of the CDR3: TGTGCCTCCCGACGGGGTTCTAACTATGGCTACACCTTC. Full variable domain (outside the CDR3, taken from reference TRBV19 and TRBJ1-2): DGGITQSPKYLFRKEGQNVTLSCEQNLNHDAMYWYRQDPGQGLRLIYYSQIVNDFQKGDIAEGYSVSREKKESFPLTVTSAQKNPTAFYLCASRRGSNYGYTFGSGTRLTVV.

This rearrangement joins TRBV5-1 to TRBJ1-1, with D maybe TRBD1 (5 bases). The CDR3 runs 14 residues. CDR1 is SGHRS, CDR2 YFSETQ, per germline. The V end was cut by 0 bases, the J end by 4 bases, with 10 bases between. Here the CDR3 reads CASSLESGVTEAFF. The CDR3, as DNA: TGCGCCAGCAGCTTGGAGTCGGGGGTCACTGAAGCTTTCTTT.

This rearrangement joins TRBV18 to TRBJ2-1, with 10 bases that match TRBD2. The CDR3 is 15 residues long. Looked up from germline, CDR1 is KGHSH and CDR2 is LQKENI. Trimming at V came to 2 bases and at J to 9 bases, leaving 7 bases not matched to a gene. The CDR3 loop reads CASSPASGSLSEQFF. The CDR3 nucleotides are TGTGCCAGCTCACCAGCTAGCGGGAGTTTGAGTGAGCAGTTCTTC.

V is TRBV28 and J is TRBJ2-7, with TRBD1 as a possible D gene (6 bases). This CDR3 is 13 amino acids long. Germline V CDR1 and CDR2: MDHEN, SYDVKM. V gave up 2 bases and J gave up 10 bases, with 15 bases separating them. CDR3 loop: CASSLGYRVRQYF. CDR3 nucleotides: TGTGCCAGCAGTTTAGGATACAGGGTTAGACAGTACTTC.

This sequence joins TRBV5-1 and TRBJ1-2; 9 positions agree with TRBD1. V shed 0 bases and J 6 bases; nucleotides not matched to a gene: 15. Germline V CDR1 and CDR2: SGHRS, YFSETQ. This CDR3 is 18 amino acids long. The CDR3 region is CASSLDPILQGAVDGYTF. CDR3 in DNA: TGCGCCAGCAGCTTGGACCCGATACTACAGGGGGCGGTGGATGGCTACACCTTC.

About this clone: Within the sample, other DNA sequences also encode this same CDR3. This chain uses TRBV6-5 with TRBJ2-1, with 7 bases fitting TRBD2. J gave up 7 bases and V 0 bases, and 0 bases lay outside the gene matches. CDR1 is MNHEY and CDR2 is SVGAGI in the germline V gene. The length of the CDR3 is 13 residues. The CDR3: CASSYSRGNEQFF. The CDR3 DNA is TGTGCCAGCAGTTACTCGCGGGGGAATGAGCAGTTCTTC.

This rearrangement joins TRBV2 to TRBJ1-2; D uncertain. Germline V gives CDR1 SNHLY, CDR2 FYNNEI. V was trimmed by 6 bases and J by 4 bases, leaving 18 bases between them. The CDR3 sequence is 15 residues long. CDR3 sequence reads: CASSVEKASGYGYTF. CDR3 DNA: TGTGCCAGCAGCGTTGAAAAGGCTTCAGGCTATGGCTACACCTTC. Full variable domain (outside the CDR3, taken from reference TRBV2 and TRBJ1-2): EPEVTQTPSHQVTQMGQEVILRCVPISNHLYFYWYRQILGQKVEFLVSFYNNEISEKSEIFDDQFSVERPDGSNFTLKIRSTKLEDSAMYFCASSVEKASGYGYTFGSGTRLTVV.

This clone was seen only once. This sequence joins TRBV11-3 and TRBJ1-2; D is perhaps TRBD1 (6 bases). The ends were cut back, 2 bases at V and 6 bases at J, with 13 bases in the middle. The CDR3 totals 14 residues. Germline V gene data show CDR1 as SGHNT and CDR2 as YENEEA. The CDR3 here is CASSLTGTFDGYTF. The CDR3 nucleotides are TGTGCCAGCAGCTTAACCGGGACATTCGATGGCTACACCTTC.

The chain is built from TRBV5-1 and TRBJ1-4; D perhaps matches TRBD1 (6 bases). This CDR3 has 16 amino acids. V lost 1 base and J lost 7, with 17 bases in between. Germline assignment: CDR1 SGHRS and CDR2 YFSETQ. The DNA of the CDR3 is TGCGCCAGCAGCTTGTGGGCCAGGGGTATAAGTGAAAAACTGTTTTTT. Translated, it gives CASSLWARGISEKLFF.

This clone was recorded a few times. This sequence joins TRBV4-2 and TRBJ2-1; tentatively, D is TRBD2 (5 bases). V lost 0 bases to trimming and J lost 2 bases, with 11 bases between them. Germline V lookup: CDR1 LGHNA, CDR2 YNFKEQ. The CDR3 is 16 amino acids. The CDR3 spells CASSQEEDLTYNEQFF. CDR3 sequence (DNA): TGTGCCAGCAGCCAAGAGGAGGACCTAACCTACAATGAGCAGTTCTTC.

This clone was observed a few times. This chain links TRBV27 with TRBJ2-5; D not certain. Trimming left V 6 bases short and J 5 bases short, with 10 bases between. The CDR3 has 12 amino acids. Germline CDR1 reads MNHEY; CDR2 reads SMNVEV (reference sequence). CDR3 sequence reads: CASSPIGETQYF. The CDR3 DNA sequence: TGTGCCAGCAGCCCCATCGGGGAGACCCAGTACTTC.

The chain's CDR3 is CASSLDRAQETQYF. Here the CDR3 DNA reads TGCGCCAGCAGCTTGGACAGGGCTCAAGAGACCCAGTACTTC. V and J are TRBV5-1 and TRBJ2-5; maybe TRBD1 (6 bases). The ends were cut back, 0 bases at V and 2 bases at J, with 8 bases in the middle. The CDR3 runs to 14 residues. Germline CDR1 and CDR2: SGHRS and YFSETQ.

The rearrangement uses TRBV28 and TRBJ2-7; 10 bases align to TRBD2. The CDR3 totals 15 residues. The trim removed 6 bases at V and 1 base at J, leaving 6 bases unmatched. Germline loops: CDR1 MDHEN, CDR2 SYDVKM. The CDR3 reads CASRPGTSVSYEQYF. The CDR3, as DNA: TGTGCCAGCAGGCCCGGGACTAGCGTTTCCTACGAGCAGTACTTC.

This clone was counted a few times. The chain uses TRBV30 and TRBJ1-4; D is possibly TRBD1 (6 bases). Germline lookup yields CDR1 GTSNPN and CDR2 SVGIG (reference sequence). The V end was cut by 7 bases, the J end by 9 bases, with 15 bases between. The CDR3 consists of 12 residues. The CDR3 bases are TGTGCCTCCAGGGGCCCTACGCAAAAACTGTTTTTT. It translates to CASRGPTQKLFF.

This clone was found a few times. CDR3 in amino acids: CASSQGLAMGNEQFF. The CDR3 DNA sequence: TGTGCCAGCAGCCAAGGACTAGCGATGGGGAATGAGCAGTTCTTC. The V gene is TRBV5-5, the J gene TRBJ2-1; 9 bases fit TRBD2. Germline CDR1 SGHKS, CDR2 YYEKEE (reference sequence). There are 15 residues in the CDR3. The V segment lost 4 bases and the J segment 7 bases; nucleotides outside the gene matches: 9.

CDR3 nucleotides: TGTGCTAGTGGTTTGGTTGGGGCAAACACTGAAGCTTTCTTT. Residues: CASGLVGANTEAFF. The rearrangement uses TRBV12-5 and TRBJ1-1; the D gene is possibly TRBD1 (5 bases). Trimming removed 0 bases at V and 2 bases at J, with 7 bases between. The germline V gene has CDR1 LGHNT and CDR2 FRNRAP. The CDR3 sequence is 14 residues long.

DNA of the CDR3: TGTGCCAGCAGCCCCCGGGGGGTCTCCTACAATGAGCAGTTCTTC. Residues: CASSPRGVSYNEQFF. The chain combines TRBV13 with TRBJ2-1, with 7 nucleotides matching TRBD2. CDR1 is PRHDT, CDR2 FYEKMQ, per germline (reference sequence). V shed 5 bases and J 0 bases; nucleotides not matched to a gene: 4. This CDR3 region has 15 residues.

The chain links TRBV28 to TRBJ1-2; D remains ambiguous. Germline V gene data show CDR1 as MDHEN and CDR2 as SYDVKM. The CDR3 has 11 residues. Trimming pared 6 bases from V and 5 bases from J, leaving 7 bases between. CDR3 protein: CASSRIYGYTF. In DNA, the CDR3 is TGTGCCAGCAGCAGGATTTATGGCTACACCTTC.

In nucleotides, the CDR3 is TGTGCCAGCTCACAGGGACTAGCAGGCCCCCACACCGGGGAGCTGTTTTTT. Translation gives CASSQGLAGPHTGELFF. The chain employs TRBV18 and TRBJ2-2; 9 bases fit TRBD2. Germline V lookup: CDR1 KGHSH, CDR2 LQKENI. This CDR3 is built from 17 residues. Trimming removed 4 bases from V and 3 bases from J; junction bases left unmatched: 9.

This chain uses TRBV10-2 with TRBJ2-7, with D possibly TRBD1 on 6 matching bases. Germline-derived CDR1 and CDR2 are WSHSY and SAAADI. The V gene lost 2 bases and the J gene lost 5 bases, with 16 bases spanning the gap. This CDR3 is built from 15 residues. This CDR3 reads CASSELQGYVNEQYF. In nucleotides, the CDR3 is TGCGCCAGCAGTGAGCTGCAGGGGTATGTGAACGAGCAGTACTTC.

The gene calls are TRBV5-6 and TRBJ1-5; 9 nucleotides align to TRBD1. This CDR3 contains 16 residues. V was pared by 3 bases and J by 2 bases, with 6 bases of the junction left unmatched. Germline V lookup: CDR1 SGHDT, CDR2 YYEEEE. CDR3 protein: CASSWGQGWGNQPQHF. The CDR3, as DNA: TGTGCCAGCAGCTGGGGACAGGGATGGGGCAATCAGCCCCAGCATTTT.

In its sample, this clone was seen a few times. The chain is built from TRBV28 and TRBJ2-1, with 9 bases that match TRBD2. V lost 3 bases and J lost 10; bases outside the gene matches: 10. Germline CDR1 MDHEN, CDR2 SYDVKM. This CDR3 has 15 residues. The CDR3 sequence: CASSFGGRASGEQFF. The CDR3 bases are TGTGCCAGCAGTTTCGGCGGGAGGGCTTCCGGGGAGCAGTTCTTC.